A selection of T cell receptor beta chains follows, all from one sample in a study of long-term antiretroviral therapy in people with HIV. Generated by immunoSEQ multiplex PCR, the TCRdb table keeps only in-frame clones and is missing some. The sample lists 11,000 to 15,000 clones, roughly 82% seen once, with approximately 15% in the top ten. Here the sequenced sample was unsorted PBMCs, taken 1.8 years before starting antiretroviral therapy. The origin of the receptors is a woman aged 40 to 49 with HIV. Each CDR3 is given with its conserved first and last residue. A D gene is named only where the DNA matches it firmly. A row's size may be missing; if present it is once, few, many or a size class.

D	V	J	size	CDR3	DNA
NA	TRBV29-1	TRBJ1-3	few	CSVAKSGNTIYF	TGCAGCGTTGCGAAGTCGGGAAACACCATATATTTT
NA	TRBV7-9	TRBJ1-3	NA	CASSPLWAQSSGNTIYF	TGTGCCAGCAGCCCCCTGTGGGCCCAGAGCTCTGGAAACACCATATATTTT
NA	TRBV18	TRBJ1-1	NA	CASSPSDSNTEAFF	TGTGCCAGCTCACCTTCGGACTCGAACACTGAAGCTTTCTTT
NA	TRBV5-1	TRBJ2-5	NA	CASSPGEETQYF	TGCGCCAGCAGCCCAGGGGAAGAGACCCAGTACTTC
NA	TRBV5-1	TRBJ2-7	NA	CASSLPSTYEQYF	TGCGCCAGCAGCTTGCCAAGCACCTACGAGCAGTACTTC
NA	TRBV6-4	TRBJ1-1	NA	CASRTQGGGTEAFF	TGTGCCAGCAGAACCCAGGGAGGAGGGACAGAAGCTTTCTTT
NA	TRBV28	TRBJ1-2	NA	CASSSTTGYGYTF	TGTGCCAGCAGCTCTACGACGGGCTATGGCTACACCTTC
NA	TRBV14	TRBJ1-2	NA	CASTKRTGLTYGYTF	TGTGCCAGCACCAAGAGAACAGGGTTAACTTATGGCTACACCTTC
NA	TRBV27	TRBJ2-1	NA	CASSLIGLTYNEQFF	TGTGCCAGCAGTTTAATTGGTCTAACTTACAATGAGCAGTTCTTC
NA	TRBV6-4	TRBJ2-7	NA	CASSSPPGAYEQYF	TGTGCCAGCAGTTCCCCCCCGGGTGCCTACGAGCAGTACTTC
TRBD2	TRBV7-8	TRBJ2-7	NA	CASSLETGGPYEQYF	TGTGCCAGCAGCTTAGAGACGGGAGGGCCTTACGAGCAGTACTTC
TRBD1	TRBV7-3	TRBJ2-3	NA	CASSNRGDTQYF	TGTGCCAGCAGCAACAGGGGGGATACGCAGTATTTT
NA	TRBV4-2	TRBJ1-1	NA	CASSQGFLGGTEAFF	TGTGCCAGCAGCCAAGGGTTCTTAGGTGGGACTGAAGCTTTCTTT
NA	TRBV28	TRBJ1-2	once	CASSSTLNYGYTF	TGTGCCAGCAGTTCGACCCTTAACTATGGCTACACCTTC
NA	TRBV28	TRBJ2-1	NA	CASSLAGDTGYNEQFF	TGTGCCAGCAGTTTAGCGGGGGACACTGGCTACAATGAGCAGTTCTTC
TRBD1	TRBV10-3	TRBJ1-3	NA	CAISPGQASGNTIYF	TGTGCCATCAGCCCGGGACAGGCCTCTGGAAACACCATATATTTT
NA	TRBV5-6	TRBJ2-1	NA	CATSSLQGVHSYNEQFF	TGTGCCACTTCCAGCTTACAAGGCGTCCACTCCTACAATGAGCAGTTCTTC
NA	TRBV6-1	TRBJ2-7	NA	CASTRKADSYEQYF	TGTGCCAGCACTCGTAAAGCGGACTCCTACGAGCAGTACTTC
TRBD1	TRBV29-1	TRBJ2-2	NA	CSVARQGDTGELFF	TGCAGCGTGGCACGACAGGGCGACACCGGGGAGCTGTTTTTT
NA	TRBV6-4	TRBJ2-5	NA	CASIQTVQETQYF	TGTGCCAGCATCCAGACAGTCCAAGAGACCCAGTACTTC
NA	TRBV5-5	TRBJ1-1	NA	CASSLGVNTEAFF	TGTGCCAGCAGCTTGGGGGTGAACACTGAAGCTTTCTTT
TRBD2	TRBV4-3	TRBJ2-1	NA	CASSQDGTSVLDEQFF	TGCGCCAGCAGCCAAGACGGGACTAGCGTGTTGGATGAGCAGTTCTTC
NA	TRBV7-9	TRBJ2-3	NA	CASSHRDFTPDTQYF	TGTGCCAGCAGCCATAGGGACTTCACGCCAGATACGCAGTATTTT
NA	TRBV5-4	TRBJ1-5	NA	CASSLAGAKGPQHF	TGTGCCAGCAGCTTGGCAGGAGCCAAGGGGCCCCAGCATTTT
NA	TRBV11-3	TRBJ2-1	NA	CASSLDDSYNEQFF	TGTGCCAGCAGCTTAGACGACAGCTACAATGAGCAGTTCTTC
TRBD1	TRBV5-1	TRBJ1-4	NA	CASHMGQANEKLFF	TGCGCCAGCCATATGGGACAGGCTAATGAAAAACTGTTTTTT
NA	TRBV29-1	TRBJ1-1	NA	CSVEEGMNTEAFF	TGCAGCGTTGAGGAGGGGATGAACACTGAAGCTTTCTTT
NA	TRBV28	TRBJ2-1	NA	CASNTPYLGNEQFF	TGTGCCAGTAACACCCCCTATCTGGGGAATGAGCAGTTCTTC
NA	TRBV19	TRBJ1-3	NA	CASSTLRQTTGNTIYF	TGTGCCAGTAGTACCCTCCGACAGACCACTGGAAACACCATATATTTT
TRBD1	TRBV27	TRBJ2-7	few	CASSLRTGVIEQYF	TGTGCCAGCAGTTTACGGACAGGGGTTATCGAGCAGTACTTC
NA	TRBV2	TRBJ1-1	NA	CASSERQIYNTEAFF	TGTGCCAGCAGTGAAAGACAGATCTATAACACTGAAGCTTTCTTT
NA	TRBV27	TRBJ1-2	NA	CASSSRDLYGYTF	TGTGCCAGCAGTTCCCGGGACCTCTATGGCTACACCTTC
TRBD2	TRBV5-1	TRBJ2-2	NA	CASSLVLADTGELFF	TGCGCCAGCAGCTTGGTTCTAGCGGACACCGGGGAGCTGTTTTTT
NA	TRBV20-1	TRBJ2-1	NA	CSARSGDEQFF	TGCAGTGCTAGGTCAGGGGATGAGCAGTTCTTC
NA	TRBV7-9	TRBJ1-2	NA	CASSLIDTLYGYTF	TGTGCCAGCAGCTTAATCGATACCCTCTATGGCTACACCTTC
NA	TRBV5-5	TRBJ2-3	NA	CASRDTTGTDTQYF	TGTGCCAGCCGGGACACTACAGGCACAGATACGCAGTATTTT
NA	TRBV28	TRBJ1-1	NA	CASSAPSGTFSTEAFF	TGTGCCAGCAGTGCACCATCAGGCACCTTCTCTACTGAAGCTTTCTTT
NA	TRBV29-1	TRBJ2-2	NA	CSVSLATTGELFF	TGCAGCGTTTCCCTAGCCACCACCGGGGAGCTGTTTTTT
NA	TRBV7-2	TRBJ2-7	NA	CASSFASGVSYEQYF	TGTGCCAGCAGCTTTGCCTCAGGGGTCTCCTACGAGCAGTACTTC
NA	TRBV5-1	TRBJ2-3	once	CASSLAGAQAGSQYF	TGCGCCAGCAGCTTGGCCGGGGCTCAGGCAGGGTCGCAGTATTTT
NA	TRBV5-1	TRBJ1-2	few	CASSLGQHIANYGYTF	TGCGCCAGCAGCTTGGGCCAGCACATAGCTAACTATGGCTACACCTTC
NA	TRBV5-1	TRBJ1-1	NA	CASSLAIGTEAFF	TGCGCCAGCAGCTTGGCGATCGGGACTGAAGCTTTCTTT
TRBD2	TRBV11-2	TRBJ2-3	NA	CASSLAGAGGRTDTQYF	TGTGCCAGCAGCTTAGCGGGAGCGGGAGGTCGGACAGATACGCAGTATTTT
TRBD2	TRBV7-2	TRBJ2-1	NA	CASSLSSGLNEQFF	TGTGCCAGCAGCTTAAGTAGCGGGTTAAATGAGCAGTTCTTC
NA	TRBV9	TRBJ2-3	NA	CASSVASTFDTQYF	TGTGCCAGCAGCGTAGCTTCCACGTTCGATACGCAGTATTTT
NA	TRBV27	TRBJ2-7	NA	CASSYDSSYEQYF	TGTGCCAGCAGTTACGACAGCTCCTACGAGCAGTACTTC
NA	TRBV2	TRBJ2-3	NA	CASSGDLSTDTQYF	TGTGCCAGCAGTGGAGATCTGAGCACAGATACGCAGTATTTT
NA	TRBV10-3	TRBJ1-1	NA	CAISESRSREGLNTEAFF	TGTGCCATCAGTGAGTCAAGGAGCAGGGAGGGGCTGAACACTGAAGCTTTCTTT
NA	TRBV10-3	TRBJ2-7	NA	CAISKVQDEQYF	TGTGCCATCAGTAAGGTCCAGGACGAGCAGTACTTC
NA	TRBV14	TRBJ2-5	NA	CASSLPGREETQYF	TGTGCCAGCAGCCTACCGGGGCGGGAAGAGACCCAGTACTTC
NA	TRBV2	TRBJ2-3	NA	CASKGAASTDTQYF	TGTGCCAGCAAGGGAGCAGCGAGCACAGATACGCAGTATTTT